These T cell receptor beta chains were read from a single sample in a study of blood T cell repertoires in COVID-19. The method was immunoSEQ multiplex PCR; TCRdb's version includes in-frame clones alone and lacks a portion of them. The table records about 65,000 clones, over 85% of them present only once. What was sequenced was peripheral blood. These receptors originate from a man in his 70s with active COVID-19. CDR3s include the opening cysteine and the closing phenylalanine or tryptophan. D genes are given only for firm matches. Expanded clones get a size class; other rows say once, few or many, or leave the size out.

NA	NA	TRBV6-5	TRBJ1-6	TGTGCCAGCAAAGTTCAGGGGATGAATTCACCCCTCCACTTT	CASKVQGMNSPLHF
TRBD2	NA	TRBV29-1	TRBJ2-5	TGCAGCGTCTCTCCGACTAGCGGGGGGGAGACCCAGTACTTC	CSVSPTSGGETQYF
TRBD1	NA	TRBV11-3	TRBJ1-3	TGTGCCAGCAGCCAAAGACAGGGCTTCTCTGGAAACACCATATATTTT	CASSQRQGFSGNTIYF
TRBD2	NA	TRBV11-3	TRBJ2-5	TGTGCCAGCAGCCTAGGAATAGCGGGGGAACCCCAAGAGACCCAGTACTTC	CASSLGIAGEPQETQYF
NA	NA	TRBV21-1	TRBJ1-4	TGTGCCAGCAGCAAAGTGGAGACCGCGGATAATGAAAAACTGTTTTTT	CASSKVETADNEKLFF
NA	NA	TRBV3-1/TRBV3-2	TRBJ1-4	TGTGCCAGCAGCCAAGATTTAAGGGGGAATGAAAAACTGTTTTTT	CASSQDLRGNEKLFF
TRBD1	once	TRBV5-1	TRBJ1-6	TGCGCCAGCAGCTTGAAAACAGGGGGGACCTATAATTCACCCCTCCACTTT	CASSLKTGGTYNSPLHF
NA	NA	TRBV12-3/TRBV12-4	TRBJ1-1	TGTGCCAGCAGTTTATCGGGGAACACTGAAGCTTTCTTT	CASSLSGNTEAFF
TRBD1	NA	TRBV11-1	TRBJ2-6	TGTGCCAGCAGTGACAGGGGCTTCTCTGGGGCCAACGTCCTGACTTTC	CASSDRGFSGANVLTF
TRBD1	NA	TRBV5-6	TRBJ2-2	TGTGCCAGCAGCTTGGGACAGGGGGCCCCCGGCGGGGAGCTGTTTTTT	CASSLGQGAPGGELFF
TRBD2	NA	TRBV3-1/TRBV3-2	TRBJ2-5	TGTGCCAGCAGCCAAGCGTCGACTAGCGGTCAAGAGACCCAGTACTTC	CASSQASTSGQETQYF
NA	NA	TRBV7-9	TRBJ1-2	TGTGCCAGCAGCCAGCCGGGGGGCTCGGGTGGCTACACCTTC	CASSQPGGSGGYTF
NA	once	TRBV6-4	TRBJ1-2	TGTGCCAGCAGGGGGCTCGACTATGGCTACACCTTC	CASRGLDYGYTF
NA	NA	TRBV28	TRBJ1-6	TGTGCCAGCAGTTTGGGGCAGTTAAATTCACCCCTCCACTTT	CASSLGQLNSPLHF
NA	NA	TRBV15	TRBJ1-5	TGTGCCACCAGCAGAGAGGACGGTCTAGCCCATCAGCCCCAGCATTTT	CATSREDGLAHQPQHF
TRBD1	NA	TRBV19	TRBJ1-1	TGTGCCATTAAAGACAGGGGGGAGAACACTGAAGCTTTCTTT	CAIKDRGENTEAFF
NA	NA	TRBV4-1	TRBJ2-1	TGCGCCAGCAGCCACGCCACAAAGGGGAGGCCTCCCTACAATGAGCAGTTCTTC	CASSHATKGRPPYNEQFF
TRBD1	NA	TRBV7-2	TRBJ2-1	TGTGCCAGCAGCTTAGAGGGGGCCCCCTACAATGAGCAGTTCTTC	CASSLEGAPYNEQFF
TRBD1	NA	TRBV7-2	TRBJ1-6	TGTGCCAGCAGCTTAGAAGGGACAGAGGATTCACCCCTCCACTTT	CASSLEGTEDSPLHF
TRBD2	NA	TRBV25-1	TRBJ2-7	TGTGCCAGCAGTGTCCTGACTAGCGGGGGACCACACGAGCAGTACTTC	CASSVLTSGGPHEQYF
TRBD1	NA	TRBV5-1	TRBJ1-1	TGCGCCAGCAAGGGACAGGGGGGAGCTGAAGCTTTCTTT	CASKGQGGAEAFF
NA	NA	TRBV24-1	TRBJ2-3	TGTGCCACCAGTGACCCCGGTATTAGCACAGATACGCAGTATTTT	CATSDPGISTDTQYF
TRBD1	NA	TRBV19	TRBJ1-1	TGTGCCAGTAGACAGGGGCACACTGAAGCTTTCTTT	CASRQGHTEAFF
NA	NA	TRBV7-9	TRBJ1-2	TGTGCCAGCAGCTCTCAGGGTGAAGGCTACACCTTC	CASSSQGEGYTF
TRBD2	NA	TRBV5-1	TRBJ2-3	TGCGCCAGCAGACAACTTAGCGGGCGCACAGATACGCAGTATTTT	CASRQLSGRTDTQYF
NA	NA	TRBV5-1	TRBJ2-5	TGCGCCAGCAGCTTGGAGCCGAACCTCCAAGAGACCCAGTACTTC	CASSLEPNLQETQYF
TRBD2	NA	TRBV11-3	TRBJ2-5	TGTGCCAGCAGCATTAGCGGGGGCCTTCTGGAGACCCAGTACTTC	CASSISGGLLETQYF
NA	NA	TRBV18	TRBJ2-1	TGTGCCAGCTCACTTTCCCTCGGGGGGCAGGACTACAATGAGCAGTTCTTC	CASSLSLGGQDYNEQFF
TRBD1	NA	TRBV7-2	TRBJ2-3	TGTGCCAGCAGCTTAGAGGGGGACAGCTCGCAGTATTTT	CASSLEGDSSQYF
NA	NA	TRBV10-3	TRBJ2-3	TGTGCCATCGGGGTGAGGGAGACAGATACGCAGTATTTT	CAIGVRETDTQYF
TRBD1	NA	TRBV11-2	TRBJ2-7	TGTGCCAGCAGCCTAAATAGGGGAACAGGGGTATCCTACGAGCAGTACTTC	CASSLNRGTGVSYEQYF
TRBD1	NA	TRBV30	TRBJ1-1	TGTGCCTGGAGTGTAGAAGTCAGGGGGGAAAGCACTGAAGCTTTCTTT	CAWSVEVRGESTEAFF
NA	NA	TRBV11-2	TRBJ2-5	TGTGCCAGCAGCCGATGGCGAGGAGAGACCCAGTACTTC	CASSRWRGETQYF
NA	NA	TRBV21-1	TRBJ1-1	TGTGCCAGCAGCCAAAGGAGGCCCACTGAAGCTTTCTTT	CASSQRRPTEAFF
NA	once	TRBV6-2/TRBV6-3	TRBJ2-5	TGTGCCAGCACCCCCGGTAATCTTCCTCAAGAGACCCAGTACTTC	CASTPGNLPQETQYF
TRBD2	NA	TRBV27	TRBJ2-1	TGTGCCAGCAGTTTATTAGCGGGGGGGCCTGCTGAGCAGTTCTTC	CASSLLAGGPAEQFF
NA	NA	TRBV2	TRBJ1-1	TGTGCCAGCATCCGGGACTCTTCCTGGAACACTGAAGCTTTCTTT	CASIRDSSWNTEAFF
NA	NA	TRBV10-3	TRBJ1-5	TGTGCCATCAGTGAGTCTCGGACAGAAAATCAGCCCCAGCATTTT	CAISESRTENQPQHF
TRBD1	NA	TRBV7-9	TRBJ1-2	TGTGCCAGCAGCTTAGTAACGGGACAGACCAACTATGGCTACACCTTC	CASSLVTGQTNYGYTF
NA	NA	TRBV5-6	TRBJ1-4	TGTGCCAGCAGCTTGGGGGCAGGGGCTAATGAAAAACTGTTTTTT	CASSLGAGANEKLFF
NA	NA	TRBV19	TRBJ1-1	TGTGCCAGTAGGGGCAGGGTGACCACTGAAGCTTTCTTT	CASRGRVTTEAFF
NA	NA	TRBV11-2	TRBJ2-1	TGTGCCAGCAGCTTAGGGTCCGACGGGCGGGCCAATGAGCAGTTCTTC	CASSLGSDGRANEQFF
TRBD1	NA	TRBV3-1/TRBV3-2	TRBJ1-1	TGTGCCAGCAGCCAAGGACAGGGGACAGCTGAAGCTTTCTTT	CASSQGQGTAEAFF
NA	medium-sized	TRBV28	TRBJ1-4	TGTGCCAGCAGTTTATTGGCAACGGAGAATGAAAAACTGTTTTTT	CASSLLATENEKLFF
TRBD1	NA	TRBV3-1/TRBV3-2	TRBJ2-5	TGTGCCAGCAGCCACTGGGACAGGGTAGAGACCCAGTACTTC	CASSHWDRVETQYF
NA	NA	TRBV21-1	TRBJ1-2	TGTGCCAGCAGCCCTTGCGGGGATCGGGGGGCGCCTGGCTACACCTTC	CASSPCGDRGAPGYTF
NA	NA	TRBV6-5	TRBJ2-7	TGTGCCAGCAGTTCCTGGGAGTCCTACGAGCAGTACTTC	CASSSWESYEQYF
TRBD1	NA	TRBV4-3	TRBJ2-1	TGCGCCAGCAGCCAACCCGGGACAGTATACAATGAGCAGTTCTTC	CASSQPGTVYNEQFF
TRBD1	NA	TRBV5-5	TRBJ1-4	TGTGCCAGCAGCTATCGGACAGGGCAGGCCCTAAATGAAAAACTGTTTTTT	CASSYRTGQALNEKLFF
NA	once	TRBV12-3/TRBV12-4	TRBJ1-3	TGTGCCAGCAGTTTCAAGGGGGGAAACACCATATATTTT	CASSFKGGNTIYF
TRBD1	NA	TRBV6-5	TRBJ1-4	TGTGCCAGCAGGCCCGTGACAGGGGGAAATGAAAAACTGTTTTTT	CASRPVTGGNEKLFF
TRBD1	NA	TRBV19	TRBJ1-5	TGTGCCAGTAGAGCCTGGGCGGGACAGGGAACAAGGCAGCCCCAGCATTTT	CASRAWAGQGTRQPQHF